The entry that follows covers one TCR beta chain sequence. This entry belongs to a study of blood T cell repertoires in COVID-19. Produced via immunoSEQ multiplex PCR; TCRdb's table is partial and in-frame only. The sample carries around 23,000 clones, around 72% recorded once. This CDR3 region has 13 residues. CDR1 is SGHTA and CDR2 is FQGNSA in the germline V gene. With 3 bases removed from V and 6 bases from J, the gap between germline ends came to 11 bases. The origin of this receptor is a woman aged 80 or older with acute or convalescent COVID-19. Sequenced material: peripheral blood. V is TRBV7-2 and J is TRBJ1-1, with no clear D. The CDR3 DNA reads TGTGCCAGCAGCTTTGAATCCTTAGCTGAAGCTTTCTTT. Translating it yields CASSFESLAEAFF.